This T cell receptor beta chain appears in the sequencing data of a study of blood T cells in healthy people across ages. Points from the study as a whole: When set beside aged donors, long-lived donors presented more naive CD4+ cells and higher diversity.

Germline CDR1 is SEHNR and CDR2 is FQNEAQ (reference sequence). The V gene end was trimmed by 5 bases and the J gene end by 4 bases; junction bases not matched to a gene: 8. The CDR3 covers 15 residues. Primed by a sample-barcoded 5' primer and a J-beta primer mix, a second PCR proceeded for about 6 to 11 cycles. Sequencing of every sample gave 2.5 million or more CDR3-containing paired-end reads. One entry per CDR3 protein results from TCRdb running MiXCR on the 5' RACE reads. The sample has nearly 800,000 distinct CDR3 sequences; just under 25% are singletons. Comments on this clonotype: Its antigen is as yet unknown.

In addition, the sample was reused for a study of T cells of mothers and their children.

Sequenced: blood. The chain combines TRBV7-9 with TRBJ2-1, with 7 bases fitting TRBD2. This sequence was found in a boy aged 5-17 years in good health. As DNA, the CDR3 is TGTGCCAGCAGCACCGCCGGGGAGGGGTACAATGAGCAGTTCTTC. Protein product: CASSTAGEGYNEQFF.